This T cell receptor (beta chain) stems from a study of blood T cell repertoires in COVID-19. At the level of the study: From the United States, Italy and Spain came samples of acute and convalescent COVID-19. Sources were T cells, B-cell-depleted T cells, or PBMCs; the material itself was cDNA or gDNA.

Authors' processing steps: From reference gene primer amplification, estimates of nucleated cell counts were derived. Libraries were prepared by immunoSEQ multiplex PCR; TCRdb keeps only in-frame clonotypes and omits some of them. V, J and clone size derive from that table, while D and trimming were established from the DNA sequence. The table records around 100,000 clones, about three quarters of them present only once. Germline V gene data show CDR1 as MDHEN and CDR2 as SYDVKM. V gave up 2 bases and J gave up 4 bases; unmatched junction bases: 3. There are 14 residues in the CDR3. This chain links TRBV28 with TRBJ2-7; 9 positions agree with TRBD2. The TCR was taken from a man at least 80 years old with acute or convalescent COVID-19. The source material was peripheral blood. CDR3 nucleotides: TGTGCCAGCAGTTTAAATAGCGGGAGTTACGAGCAGTACTTC. Its protein product is CASSLNSGSYEQYF.